The sequence of this T cell receptor (beta chain) was determined in a study of T-cell memory formation after mild COVID-19. Study summary: Clusters of TCRs were largely donor specific. Study observations and caveats: Contracting clones, day 15 to 85, had balanced CD4/CD8, and later expanders favored CD4+. Among contracting clones, CD4+ were mainly CM/EM and CD8+ enriched in EMRA.

This CDR3 is built from 12 residues. Germline V gives CDR1 SQVTM, CDR2 ANQGSEA. Researchers used 5'RACE with constant-segment primers to make TCR alpha and TCR beta cDNA libraries that carry sample barcodes and UMIs. In TCRdb, the 5' RACE reads were re-called with MiXCR into one record per CDR3 protein. The sample shows over 350,000 distinct CDR3 sequences, less than 25% of them seen only once. This clonotype was picked up a small number of times. Its cognate antigen is unknown. Sequencing was carried out using PBMCs or a T cell subset sorted from them (not recorded which). This rearrangement joins TRBV29-1 to TRBJ1-4; TRBD1 matches 7 bases. The TCR sequence derives from an adult woman who had mild COVID-19 (a few samples of this study predate the infection). Cell type and time point are not known. CDR3 protein: CGTGDVHEKLFF. The CDR3 coding sequence is TGCGGCACAGGGGACGTACATGAAAAACTGTTTTTT.